What follows are 21 T cell receptor beta chains derived from one specimen sequenced in a study of neoadjuvant anti-PD-1 for oral cavity cancer. Sequenced by immunoSEQ multiplex PCR; TCRdb stores in-frame clones only, minus some. The sample includes approximately 67,000 clones, over 70% of them seen just once. The sample was PBMCs, taken before nivolumab (anti-PD-1) treatment. The receptor set was obtained from a person between 40 and 79 years old with oral cavity squamous cell carcinoma.

The CDR3 coding sequence is TGTGCCAGCAGTTACGGTGTTAGCGCCACCGGGGAGCTGTTTTTT. Protein: CASSYGVSATGELFF. The genes are TRBV6-5 and TRBJ2-2, with D perhaps matching TRBD2 (5 bases). V dropped 2 bases and J dropped 4 bases, with 11 bases sitting between them. Germline V lookup: CDR1 MNHEY, CDR2 SVGAGI. The CDR3 covers 15 residues.

The rearrangement joins TRBV28 to TRBJ2-1; 11 bases line up with TRBD1. The CDR3 length is 15 residues. Germline V gives CDR1 MDHEN, CDR2 SYDVKM. V dropped 6 bases and J dropped 3; count of bases not matched to a gene: 4. The CDR3 region has the DNA TGTGCCAGCAGCTGGGGACAGGGGGTCTACAATGAGCAGTTCTTC. It yields the protein CASSWGQGVYNEQFF.

The gene calls are TRBV27 and TRBJ1-3; the D gene is possibly TRBD1 (5 bases). The germline V gene encodes CDR1 MNHEY and CDR2 SMNVEV (reference sequence). Trimming took off 9 bases at V and 1 base at J, with 10 bases between the two ends. The CDR3 extends over 13 amino acids. In nucleotides, the CDR3 is TGTGCCAGTTGGGGGACTTCTGGAAACACCATATATTTT. It is translated as CASWGTSGNTIYF.

This chain links TRBV5-8 with TRBJ1-1, with TRBD1 matching over 12 bases. J gave up 5 bases and V 4 bases, and 6 bases lay outside the gene matches. This CDR3 spans 15 amino acids. Germline V gene data show CDR1 as SGHTS and CDR2 as YDEGEE. The CDR3 reads CASSPRDRGPTEAFF. The DNA for the CDR3 is TGTGCCAGCAGCCCAAGGGACAGGGGGCCGACTGAAGCTTTCTTT.

This chain joins TRBV7-6 and TRBJ2-2; D is ambiguous. Germline V CDR1 and CDR2: SGHVS, FNYEAQ. The CDR3 totals 13 residues. V was pared by 1 base and J by 8 bases, with 8 bases between. For the CDR3, the DNA is TGTGCCAGCAGCTTAGATTCGGCGGGGGAGCTGTTTTTT. It codes for CASSLDSAGELFF.

The J gene is TRBJ2-5, the V gene TRBV7-3; D may be TRBD1 or TRBD2 (6 bases each). This CDR3 spans 14 amino acids. Germline CDR1 reads SGHTA; CDR2 reads FQGTGA. Trimming shortened V by 5 bases and J by 5 bases, and 15 bases separated the two germline ends. CDR3 nucleotide sequence: TGTGCCAGCAGCCTCGAGATAGGGGGGGAGACCCAGTACTTC. Translated: CASSLEIGGETQYF.

This chain joins TRBV19 and TRBJ2-7; 8 bases are a match to TRBD2. With V trimmed by 4 bases and J by 1 base, 15 bases remained unmatched. CDR3 length: 18 residues. Per the germline V gene, CDR1 is LNHDA and CDR2 is SQIVND (reference sequence). The CDR3 loop is CASSRFGAGDVTSYEQYF. For the CDR3, the DNA is TGTGCCAGTAGTAGATTCGGAGCGGGGGACGTTACTTCCTACGAGCAGTACTTC.

The rearrangement uses TRBV6-4 and TRBJ2-7; D is uncertain. The CDR3 has 10 residues. Trimming removed 6 bases from V and 4 bases from J, with 4 bases in between. Per the germline V gene, CDR1 is MRHNA and CDR2 is SNTAGT. The CDR3 loop reads CASRGYEQYF. CDR3 DNA sequence: TGTGCCAGCAGGGGGTACGAGCAGTACTTC.

This rearrangement joins TRBV10-3 to TRBJ1-4; D call uncertain. Per germline, CDR1 ENHRY and CDR2 SYGVKD. This CDR3 region has 13 residues. Trimming removed 11 bases at V and 8 bases at J, with 18 bases between. The CDR3 region is CAVRRDTGEKLFF. The CDR3 DNA is TGTGCCGTGAGGAGAGACACTGGGGAAAAACTGTTTTTT.

This chain joins TRBV27 and TRBJ2-7, with 12 positions matching TRBD1. The CDR3 extends over 15 amino acids. In germline, CDR1 is MNHEY, CDR2 SMNVEV (reference sequence). Trimming took 4 bases from V and 3 from J; bases not matched to a gene: 4. CDR3 residues: CASSSWDRGLYEQYF. In DNA, the CDR3 is TGTGCCAGCAGTTCCTGGGACAGGGGGCTCTACGAGCAGTACTTC.

J is TRBJ2-5 and V is TRBV5-8; no clear D. Germline CDR1 is SGHTS and CDR2 is YDEGEE. The CDR3 extends over 15 amino acids. Trimming left V 1 base short and J 1 base short, with 11 bases between. The CDR3 spells CASSLWSRPQETQYF. DNA of the CDR3: TGTGCCAGCAGCTTGTGGTCTCGGCCCCAAGAGACCCAGTACTTC.

The chain couples TRBV5-3 to TRBJ2-1, with 7 bases aligning to TRBD2. TRBV5-3 is marked as an open reading frame, function uncertain. The CDR3 runs 16 residues. The ends lost 0 bases at V and 1 base at J; junction bases unmatched: 4. In nucleotides, the CDR3 is TGTGCCAGAAGCTTGGCCCGACTAGCTTCCTACAATGAGCAGTTCTTC. Protein sequence: CARSLARLASYNEQFF.

J is TRBJ2-4 and V is TRBV7-6; D remains unclear. Germline CDR1 is SGHVS and CDR2 is FNYEAQ. V was pared by 3 bases and J by 0 bases, with 15 bases between. CDR3 size: 17 residues. The CDR3 nucleotides are TGTGCCAGCAGCTTCCCCACCTTAGCCGAAGCCAAAAACATTCAGTACTTC. Protein sequence: CASSFPTLAEAKNIQYF.

The gene calls are TRBV7-9 and TRBJ1-1; D possibly corresponds to TRBD1 (5 bases). Germline V lookup: CDR1 SEHNR, CDR2 FQNEAQ (reference sequence). Trimming took off 0 bases at V and 4 bases at J, with 12 bases between the two ends. The CDR3 totals 15 residues. CDR3 sequence reads: CASSLAWGERTEAFF. The CDR3, as DNA: TGTGCCAGCAGCTTAGCCTGGGGGGAGCGCACTGAAGCTTTCTTT.

The chain employs TRBV4-2 and TRBJ1-5; D is undetermined. The CDR3 length is 17 residues. Germline values: CDR1 LGHNA, CDR2 YNFKEQ. The V gene lost 0 bases and the J gene lost 0 bases, with 12 bases spanning the gap. The DNA for the CDR3 is TGTGCCAGCAGCCAAGATCTTCAGGTGTATAGCAATCAGCCCCAGCATTTT. It is translated as CASSQDLQVYSNQPQHF.

V usage is TRBV6-1 and J usage is TRBJ2-7, with D hard to call. The CDR3 covers 16 residues. V lost 2 bases, J lost 0 bases, and 14 bases lay in between. Germline V gene sequence: CDR1 MNHNS, CDR2 SASEGT. The CDR3 nucleotides are TGTGCCAGCAGTGAAAGTCTTGGCACGGGCTCCTACGAGCAGTACTTC. Its protein is CASSESLGTGSYEQYF.

The chain joins TRBV2 to TRBJ1-1; D ambiguous. The CDR3 runs 13 residues. Trimming stripped 6 bases from V and 0 bases from J, with 8 bases between. Looked up from germline, CDR1 is SNHLY and CDR2 is FYNNEI. CDR3: CASRTGLNTEAFF. DNA of the CDR3: TGTGCCAGCAGAACGGGCCTGAACACTGAAGCTTTCTTT.

The genes are TRBV4-1 and TRBJ1-1; D is uncertain. V lost 0 bases, J lost 2 bases, and 7 bases lay in between. CDR1 and CDR2 from the germline V gene are MGHRA and YSYEKL. CDR3 length equals 14 residues. CDR3 coding DNA: TGCGCCAGCAGCCAAGATCGCTTAAACACTGAAGCTTTCTTT. Protein: CASSQDRLNTEAFF.

The V call is TRBV4-1, the J call TRBJ1-5; 9 bases align to TRBD1. Germline V gene lookup returns CDR1 MGHRA and CDR2 YSYEKL. Losses at the gene ends were 3 bases for V and 2 bases for J; bases not matched to a gene: 5. This CDR3 has 16 amino acids. CDR3 amino acids: CASSHPGQGGNQPQHF. The CDR3, as DNA: TGCGCCAGCAGCCACCCGGGACAGGGAGGCAATCAGCCCCAGCATTTT.

CDR3: CASSSGQTLNTEAFF. The DNA of the CDR3 is TGTGCCAGCAGCTCTGGACAGACCTTGAACACTGAAGCTTTCTTT. The gene calls are TRBV7-2 and TRBJ1-1; possible D gene TRBD1, 6 bases. The length of the CDR3 is 15 residues. Germline-derived CDR1 and CDR2 are SGHTA and FQGNSA. V lost 4 bases to trimming and J lost 0 bases, with 12 bases between them.

This chain connects TRBV11-2 to TRBJ2-3; D might be TRBD1 (5 bases). The germline V gene has CDR1 SGHAT and CDR2 FQNNGV. V was clipped by 5 bases and J by 7 bases, with 19 bases between them. This CDR3 comprises 15 residues. The CDR3 nucleotides read TGTGCCAGCAGCGCAGTTCAGGGAAGGACCTATACGCAGTATTTT. This sequence encodes CASSAVQGRTYTQYF.